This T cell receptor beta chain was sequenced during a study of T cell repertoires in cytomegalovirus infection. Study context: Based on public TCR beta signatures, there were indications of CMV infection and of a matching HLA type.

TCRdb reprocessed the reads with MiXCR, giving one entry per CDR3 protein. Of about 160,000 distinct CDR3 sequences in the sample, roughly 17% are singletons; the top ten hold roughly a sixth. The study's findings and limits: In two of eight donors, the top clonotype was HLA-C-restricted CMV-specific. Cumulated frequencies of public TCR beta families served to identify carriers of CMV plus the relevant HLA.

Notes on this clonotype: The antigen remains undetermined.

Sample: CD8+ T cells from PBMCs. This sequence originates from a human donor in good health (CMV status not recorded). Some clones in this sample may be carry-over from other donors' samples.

The CDR3 sequence: CASSLIRGNEQYF. CDR3 DNA: TGTGCCAGCAGCTTGATCAGGGGGAACGAGCAGTACTTC. This rearrangement joins TRBV7-4 to TRBJ2-7; TRBD1 matches at 7 bases. CDR1 is SGHVT, CDR2 SQSDAQ, per germline. V shed 3 bases, J shed 5 bases, and the junction held 4 bases outside the gene matches. The CDR3 runs 13 residues. Using reference TRBV7-4 and TRBJ2-7 for the parts outside the CDR3, the full variable domain is GAGVSQSPRYKVAKRGRDVALRCDSISGHVTLYWYRQTLGQGSEVLTYSQSDAQRDKSGRPSGRFSAERPERSVSTLKIQRTEQGDSAVYLCASSLIRGNEQYFGPGTRLTVT.